This TCR beta chain was identified during a study of shared clonotypes between healthy human individuals (dated by TCRdb to the early 2020s). In terms of the full investigation: The cohort included a few men and two women between 18 and 49 years of age. To estimate repertoire size and how much clonotypes are shared between individuals, the study performed deep sequencing of blood TCR repertoires from five healthy adults. Each donor's leukapheresis produced roughly between about 0.85 and 10 billion PBMCs. Libraries were prepared and TCR repertoires were sequenced by different laboratories using diverse techniques, in order to increase sequencing depth and limit assay-specific biases. For each donor, CD4 naive and CD4 memory were each run on three plates, CD8 naive on two plates, and CD8 memory on one plate. The paper's findings and limits, for the study overall: Pairwise subsampling led to the expectation that sequencing depth would affect the degree of clonotype sharing among donors. Sampling was restricted to blood, and TCR repertoires in tissues likely differ from the TCR repertoires found in blood. Clonotypes shared by all four sorted-subset donors showed higher generation probabilities than non-shared clonotypes. Even with the large sequencing depth, rarefaction of the sorted-subset datasets indicated that sequencing was incomplete. Estimated clonotype richness was generally larger for naive than for memory subsets. Roughly 5% of naive CD4, 3.5% of naive CD8, approximately 2.2% of memory CD4, and 0.35% to 0.4% of memory CD8 clonotypes were shared across several donors. Because the study included only a small number of donors, the genetic and exposure-history diversity represented was limited.

On this clone itself: Its antigen is not yet known. Within one base of it there is no much larger clone, and no base qualities were kept.

TCR CDR3 regions were amplified from genomic DNA by multiplex PCR using the deep immunoSEQ assay. Genomic DNA extracted from each cell subset was distributed evenly over all wells of several immunoSEQ 96-well plates, and each plate served as one replicate. For sorted subsets, about 210 ng of genomic DNA, equivalent to 30,000 or so T cell genomes, went into each replicate PCR. Purified libraries were measured with a Qubit 3.0 fluorometer, size-checked on a Bioanalyzer 2100, and measured again with the KAPA Library Quantification kit. Every immunoSEQ 96-well plate was sequenced on a dedicated single-read 150-cycle Illumina NextSeq 550 flow cell. On the study's bioinformatics: Because only junctional sequences without quality scores were contained in the immunoSEQ output, filtering matching that applied to full-length reads could not be performed. Sequences were annotated with PyIR, a Python wrapper for IgBLAST v1.9, using IMGT germline references to assign V/J genes and CDR3. Any read was removed if the V/J assignment was weak (E-value above 1e-6), the CDR3 was missing, or the read contained stop codons, out-of-frame junctions, or ambiguous translated residues. V3J clonotypes were defined as sequences sharing the same inferred V gene, J gene, and CDR3 amino acid sequence. Percentage overlap between repertoires was computed as shared unique clonotypes divided by the size of the smaller repertoire. Three approaches were used to assess repertoire richness: RTK rarefaction, the Chao1 estimator, and Recon v2.1 estimates of unobserved clonotypes. Generation probabilities for all TCRbeta clonotypes obtained by the gDNA method from a handful of donors were computed using OLGA. TCRdb provides this immuneACCESS table in a form limited to in-frame rearrangements. Some clones are lacking; in checked studies, under half of them reflect an unresolved V gene, and why the rest are absent is not known. V and J calls and clone size are copied from that table; D and trimming were computed from the DNA. This sample comprises roughly 1,000,000 clones, 75% to 80% of them detected only once. The top ten hold roughly 0.56% of the sample.

The donors were healthy, HIV-negative adults with no recently reported acute infections or vaccinations. Only Caucasian adults living in Nashville, Tennessee, USA were represented among the donors. CD4+ T cells were enriched by magnetic negative selection; naive cells were then positively selected on CD45RA, and the negative fraction formed the memory subset. Blood was obtained by leukapheresis, after which PBMCs were separated by Ficoll-Histopaque density gradient centrifugation and cryopreserved in liquid nitrogen vapor phase. Purity and quantity of every magnetically sorted T cell population were checked by analytical flow cytometry. Each sorted fraction had its genomic DNA isolated and then quantified by UV absorbance on a Nanodrop 2000c. The junction shows trimming of 3 bases on V and 8 bases on J, plus 10 bases between the germline ends. CDR1 and CDR2 are drawn from the germline V gene: ENHRY, SYGVKD. Its CDR3 holds 12 amino acids, cysteine through phenylalanine. CDR3 DNA only is kept here, 36 bases in frame from base 1.

The chain uses TRBV10-3 and TRBJ1-2, with the D gene not clear enough to name. The TCR was taken from a man aged 18 to 30 in good health. Some clones in this sample may be carry-over from other donors' samples. Sequenced material: memory CD4+ T cells from PBMCs. The cell subset or site label on this specimen signifies: CD45RA-negative fraction. Here the CDR3 is given as CAISEDMSGYTF. The sequenced DNA is TGTGCCATCAGTGAAGACATGAGCGGCTACACCTTC.